This T cell receptor beta chain was identified during a study of T-cell memory formation after mild COVID-19. Study-wide background: TCR clusters showed largely donor specificity.

5'RACE with constant-segment primers built TCRalpha and TCRbeta cDNA libraries with UMIs. TCRdb itself ran the 5' RACE reads through MiXCR, one entry per CDR3 protein. This sample has around 130,000 distinct CDR3 sequences, with roughly 15% found just once. This clonotype appeared a few times. Its specificity is unknown. Trimming removed 8 bases at V and 8 bases at J, with 13 bases between. There are 12 residues in the CDR3. Study-level points and caveats: Chiefly within CM and EM were the contracting CD4+ clones; CD8+ ones were within EMRA. Whether second-wave clones peaking at day 37 were SARS-CoV-2 specific went unconfirmed.

Sequences were obtained from PBMCs or a T cell subset sorted from them (not recorded which). This chain uses TRBV12-3 or TRBV12-4 with TRBJ2-1, with TRBD2 as a possible D gene (7 bases). This receptor was identified in an adult woman who had mild COVID-19 (a few samples of this study predate the infection). Cell type and time point are not known. DNA for the CDR3: TGTGCCAGCGGGGGGGCGGGAGATGAGCAGTTCTTC. It encodes CASGGAGDEQFF.